One and the same sample provided the 30 T cell receptor beta chains below, sequenced in a study of regulatory T cells in long-lasting Graves disease. Library construction for TCR beta used iRepertoire HTBI primers and Arm-PCR of CDR3 regions. From the multiplex PCR reads, TCRdb called clonotypes with MiXCR, one entry per CDR3 protein. The table has around 400,000 distinct CDR3 sequences, over 20% seen once; the top ten hold approximately 14%. As for time point: persistent/refractory GD, antithyroid drugs over 5 years with positive TRAb. Preparation of the TCR library used RNA extracted from PBMCs. The sample here was peripheral blood mononuclear cells (PBMCs), taken when the disease was refractory, from a patient treated with antithyroid drugs. These receptors all stem from a female donor with Graves disease.

This clonotype came up many times. The rearrangement links TRBV10-3 to TRBJ1-2, with 7 bases fitting TRBD1. The V segment lost 3 bases and the J segment 6 bases; nucleotides outside the gene matches: 7. Germline CDR1 is ENHRY and CDR2 is SYGVKD. The CDR3 runs to 14 residues. CDR3 region: CAISEFRQGDGYTF. CDR3 DNA sequence: TGTGCCATCAGTGAATTCCGACAGGGTGATGGCTACACCTTC.

This clonotype occurred many times. V and J are TRBV2 and TRBJ2-3; D not resolved. Trimming pared 5 bases from V and 0 bases from J, leaving 6 bases between. This CDR3 is 13 amino acids long. In germline, CDR1 is SNHLY, CDR2 FYNNEI. CDR3: CASSPASTDTQYF. The CDR3 DNA sequence: TGTGCCAGCAGTCCAGCTAGCACAGATACGCAGTATTTT.

This chain connects TRBV5-8 to TRBJ1-5, with D tentatively TRBD1 (5 bases). Trimming took off 4 bases at V and 4 bases at J, with 12 bases between the two ends. This CDR3 region has 14 residues. The germline V gene has CDR1 SGHTS and CDR2 YDEGEE. The CDR3: CASSRGGENQPQHF. In nucleotides, the CDR3 is TGTGCCAGCAGCCGGGGGGGGGAGAATCAGCCCCAGCATTTT.

Ten or more counts support this clonotype. The J gene is TRBJ2-7, the V gene TRBV28; tentatively, D is TRBD2 (6 bases). CDR3 length: 15 amino acids. Germline V gives CDR1 MDHEN, CDR2 SYDVKM. V was cut by 7 bases and J by 3 bases, with 19 bases left in between. CDR3 in DNA: TGTGCCAGCACGGAAAGCTTAGCGGCTCTCTACGAGCAGTACTTC. It encodes CASTESLAALYEQYF. The whole variable domain, remainder taken from reference TRBV28 and TRBJ2-7, is DVKVTQSSRYLVKRTGEKVFLECVQDMDHENMFWYRQDPGLGLRLIYFSYDVKMKEKGDIPEGYSVSREKKERFSLILESASTNQTSMYLCASTESLAALYEQYFGPGTRLTVT.

This clonotype was observed at least ten times. The chain links TRBV28 to TRBJ1-6; D not certain. CDR3 length equals 14 residues. The germline V and J ends were trimmed by 7 bases and 5 bases, with 12 bases remaining between them. CDR1 and CDR2 (germline): MDHEN, SYDVKM. The chain's CDR3 is CASNPGLNNSPLHF. DNA of the CDR3: TGTGCCAGCAACCCCGGACTTAATAATTCACCCCTCCACTTT.

V and J are TRBV29-1 and TRBJ1-4; D is ambiguous. Between the trimmed V and J ends, which lost 8 bases and 5 bases, there was a span of 12 bases. The CDR3 has 12 residues. Germline V gene lookup returns CDR1 SQVTM and CDR2 ANQGSEA. The CDR3: CSSGGLNEKLFF. DNA of the CDR3: TGCAGCTCTGGTGGGCTAAATGAAAAACTGTTTTTT.

The chain carries TRBV4-1 and TRBJ2-7; D uncertain. The CDR3 length is 14 residues. V lost 5 bases to trimming and J lost 7 bases, with 18 bases between them. Germline CDR1 is MGHRA and CDR2 is YSYEKL. In nucleotides, the CDR3 is TGCGCCAGCAGCTCCCCTCTTGTAGGCCCGGAGCAGTACTTC. Translating gives CASSSPLVGPEQYF.

This clonotype was counted only a few times. V usage is TRBV5-6 and J usage is TRBJ1-1; the D gene is possibly TRBD1 (5 bases). V was shortened by 1 base and J by 0 bases, with 10 bases between the two germline ends. The germline V gene encodes CDR1 SGHDT and CDR2 YYEEEE. The CDR3 has 15 amino acids. The CDR3 is CASSLHRFMNTEAFF. DNA for the CDR3: TGTGCCAGCAGCTTGCACAGGTTCATGAACACTGAAGCTTTCTTT.

This clonotype was observed many times. The chain recombines TRBV6-1 with TRBJ2-7; D may be TRBD2 (6 bases). CDR3 size: 13 residues. The V and J ends lost 7 bases and 1 base respectively, with 11 bases between them. The germline CDR1 and CDR2 sequences are MNHNS and SASEGT. This CDR3 reads CASTASASYEQYF. CDR3 coding DNA: TGTGCCAGCACTGCTAGCGCTTCCTACGAGCAGTACTTC.

The gene calls are TRBV5-1 and TRBJ2-1; D tentatively reads TRBD1 or TRBD2 (5 bases each). V was pared by 4 bases and J by 0 bases, with 20 bases between. Germline V gene data show CDR1 as SGHRS and CDR2 as YFSETQ. The CDR3 length is 18 residues. The DNA for the CDR3 is TGCGCCAGCAGCCCCCCCCCGGGACGCCACTTCTCCTACAATGAGCAGTTCTTC. Its translation is CASSPPPGRHFSYNEQFF.

The chain uses TRBV24-1 and TRBJ2-3; TRBD1 aligns across 8 bases. Germline CDR1 KGHDR, CDR2 SFDVKD. V shed 5 bases, J shed 0 bases, and the junction held 12 bases outside the gene matches. The CDR3 length is 18 residues. The CDR3 coding sequence is TGTGCCACCAGTGGCCGGGACAGGCGAGGGATAAGCACAGATACGCAGTATTTT. This encodes CATSGRDRRGISTDTQYF.

This chain joins TRBV30 and TRBJ2-7, with TRBD2 matching 7 bases. Germline V lookup: CDR1 GTSNPN, CDR2 SVGIG (reference sequence). The CDR3 has 14 amino acids. V lost 0 bases to trimming and J lost 5 bases; unmatched junction nucleotides: 7. The DNA of the CDR3 is TGTGCCTGGAGTGTTCTAGCGGAGGGAGACGAGCAGTACTTC. Translated: CAWSVLAEGDEQYF.

This clonotype was seen many times. The CDR3 carries no conserved terminal phenylalanine or tryptophan, so it likely arises from a read error. It is unclear where the CDR3 begins or ends on the DNA, so no DNA is shown, and the CDR3 is as TCRdb lists it. This chain links TRBV2 with TRBJ1-4; TRBD1, the table's D call, lacks a check against the DNA. CDR1 and CDR2 (germline): SNHLY, FYNNEI. The CDR3 is 14 residues long, counting both termini. The CDR3 sequence is CASSIAGFEGIAIY.

This clonotype was counted ten times or more. This rearrangement joins TRBV2 to TRBJ2-2, with 8 bases fitting TRBD1. Trimming removed 1 base from V and 1 base from J; junction bases left unmatched: 2. The CDR3 contains 16 residues. Germline values: CDR1 SNHLY, CDR2 FYNNEI. The chain's CDR3 is CASSEGGTGNTGELFF. DNA for the CDR3: TGTGCCAGCAGTGAAGGCGGGACAGGGAACACCGGGGAGCTGTTTTTT.

Worth noting for this clonotype: This sequence may be a read error, since a much larger clone differs from it by one base. This sequence joins TRBV28 and TRBJ2-5; 8 nucleotides agree with TRBD2. Trimming removed 6 bases from V and 5 bases from J; junction bases left unmatched: 11. The CDR3 runs 15 residues. The germline CDR1 and CDR2 sequences are MDHEN and SYDVKM. Here the CDR3 reads CASSLAGGFLETQYF. In nucleotides, the CDR3 is TGTGCCAGCAGCCTGGCGGGGGGCTTTTTGGAGACCCAGTACTTC.

This clonotype has a handful of counts. V and J are TRBV20-1 and TRBJ1-2; D uncertain. Germline loops: CDR1 DFQATT, CDR2 SNEGSKA (reference sequence). Trimming took off 4 bases at V and 2 bases at J, with 8 bases between the two ends. The CDR3 sequence is 12 residues long. CDR3 amino acids: CSANTPNYGYTF. The CDR3 DNA reads TGCAGTGCTAATACGCCCAACTATGGCTACACCTTC.

The genes are TRBV5-1 and TRBJ2-2; D tentatively reads TRBD1 or TRBD2 (5 bases each). Germline V gene lookup returns CDR1 SGHRS and CDR2 YFSETQ. The V gene lost 0 bases and the J gene lost 6 bases, with 12 bases spanning the gap. The CDR3 runs to 15 residues. In DNA form, the CDR3 reads TGCGCCAGCAGCTTGGAGATTGGGGGTGCCGGGGAGCTGTTTTTT. It encodes CASSLEIGGAGELFF.

This clonotype was recorded at least ten times. The chain links TRBV2 to TRBJ2-2; TRBD2 is a possible D gene (5 bases). The germline V and J ends were trimmed by 10 bases and 2 bases, with 20 bases remaining between them. Germline values: CDR1 SNHLY, CDR2 FYNNEI. CDR3 length: 16 amino acids. The CDR3 DNA sequence: TGTGCCACCCTTCGGCATGAGCGGCCTAACACCGGGGAGCTGTTTTTT. It specifies CATLRHERPNTGELFF.

On this clonotype: Compared with germline, one end of the junction differs, possibly owing to a read error. This chain connects TRBV5-1 to TRBJ2-6, with D perhaps matching TRBD1 (6 bases). CDR1 SGHRS and CDR2 YFSETQ come from the germline V gene. The CDR3 consists of 15 residues. The chain's CDR3 is CASSSQGYGADVLTF. The CDR3 nucleotides are TGCGCCAGCAGCTCCCAGGGGTACGGGGCCGACGTCCTGACTTTC. Variable domain in full (rest from reference TRBV5-1 and TRBJ2-6): KAGVTQTPRYLIKTRGQQVTLSCSPISGHRSVSWYQQTPGQGLQFLFEYFSETQRNKGNFPGRFSGRQFSNSRSEMNVSTLELGDSALYLCASSSQGYGADVLTFGAGSRLTVL.

This clonotype was counted only a few times. This rearrangement joins TRBV20-1 to TRBJ2-2; tentative D call: TRBD2 (5 bases). Trimming left V 7 bases short and J 3 bases short, with 9 bases between. Per germline, CDR1 DFQATT and CDR2 SNEGSKA (reference sequence). The CDR3 extends over 12 amino acids. CDR3 DNA: TGCAGTGGTGCTAGCTACACCGGGGAGCTGTTTTTT. Its translation: CSGASYTGELFF.

The rearrangement links TRBV12-3 or TRBV12-4 to TRBJ2-1; 9 nucleotides agree with TRBD1. This CDR3 region has 13 residues. Trimming took 8 bases from V and 14 from J; bases not matched to a gene: 13. In DNA, the CDR3 is TGTGCCAGCGGACGACAGGGGGTACGGTCAGAGTTCTTC. It yields the protein CASGRQGVRSEFF.

This sequence joins TRBV5-1 and TRBJ2-7, with D tentatively TRBD1 (5 bases). V was trimmed by 2 bases and J by 4 bases, leaving 25 bases between them. Germline CDR1 reads SGHRS; CDR2 reads YFSETQ. The CDR3 loop spans 18 amino acids. CDR3 region: CASSLEGVGSSLLYEQYF. In DNA form, the CDR3 reads TGCGCCAGCAGCTTAGAAGGGGTCGGGTCATCATTACTATACGAGCAGTACTTC.

This clonotype was detected ten times or more. V is TRBV6-1 and J is TRBJ2-7; 7 bases match TRBD1. Germline CDR1 reads MNHNS; CDR2 reads SASEGT. After removal of 6 bases from V and 4 bases from J, the junction contained 12 bases not matched to a gene. CDR3 length equals 15 residues. The CDR3 is CASRKTTGSAYEQYF. CDR3 nucleotide sequence: TGTGCCAGCAGAAAGACGACAGGGTCAGCATACGAGCAGTACTTC.

This clonotype was counted a few times. Compared with germline, one end of the junction differs, possibly owing to a read error. V gene TRBV10-3 combines with J gene TRBJ1-5, with D hard to call. This CDR3 has 13 residues. The germline V gene encodes CDR1 ENHRY and CDR2 SYGVKD. The CDR3 DNA reads TGTGCCAGCAGTTTAGGAAGGTGGCAGCCCCAGCATTTT. Translating gives CASSLGRWQPQHF.

Points on this clonotype: A read error may be the cause here, since a much bigger clone is one base away. This rearrangement joins TRBV6-1 to TRBJ2-2; 8 bases match TRBD1. The CDR3 length is 15 residues. The V gene's germline CDR1 is MNHNS and CDR2 SASEGT. The CDR3: CATQTGERNTGELIF. The CDR3 DNA reads TGTGCCACCCAGACAGGGGAAAGGAACACCGGGGAGCTGATTTTT.

This chain uses TRBV6-1 with TRBJ1-5, with D hard to call. The V end was cut by 5 bases, the J end by 3 bases, with 8 bases between. Germline assignment: CDR1 MNHNS and CDR2 SASEGT. The CDR3 is 13 amino acids. The chain's CDR3 is CASSSQDNQPQHF. The CDR3 bases are TGTGCCAGCAGTAGCCAGGACAATCAGCCCCAGCATTTT.

This clonotype was found many times. The chain couples TRBV6-1 to TRBJ1-2; weak D call: TRBD1 (5 bases). The CDR3 covers 12 residues. The germline V gene encodes CDR1 MNHNS and CDR2 SASEGT. V lost 1 base and J 7 bases, leaving 7 bases between the germline ends. CDR3 DNA: TGTGCCAGCAGTGAAGTAGGGGCTGGCTACACCTTC. It translates to CASSEVGAGYTF.

This clonotype has at least ten counts. The chain carries TRBV7-9 and TRBJ2-7; no reliable D call. Germline V CDR1 and CDR2: SEHNR, FQNEAQ (reference sequence). The length of the CDR3 is 14 residues. V shed 2 bases and J shed 2 bases, with 10 bases lying between them. DNA of the CDR3: TGTGCCAGCAGCTTATCAACGATTACCTACGAGCAGTACTTC. The encoded protein is CASSLSTITYEQYF. Supplemented by reference TRBV7-9 and TRBJ2-7, the full variable domain reads DTGVSQNPRHKITKRGQNVTFRCDPISEHNRLYWYRQTLGQGPEFLTYFQNEAQLEKSRLLSDRFSAERPKGSFSTLEIQRTEQGDSAMYLCASSLSTITYEQYFGPGTRLTVT.

V usage is TRBV20-1 and J usage is TRBJ1-5; D is perhaps TRBD1 (6 bases). CDR1 DFQATT and CDR2 SNEGSKA come from the germline V gene (reference sequence). V lost 5 bases and J lost 3, with 17 bases in between. The CDR3 sequence is 15 residues long. The CDR3 spells CSAQINGGLNQPQHF. The CDR3 bases are TGCAGTGCTCAAATAAACGGGGGCCTCAATCAGCCCCAGCATTTT.

This clonotype appeared a few times. The chain links TRBV20-1 to TRBJ1-1; 9 bases map to TRBD1. V lost 6 bases and J lost 6; bases outside the gene matches: 8. Germline CDR1 reads DFQATT; CDR2 reads SNEGSKA (reference sequence). This CDR3 contains 13 residues. The CDR3 coding sequence is TGCAGTGCCCCCGGACAGGGGACAGCTGAAGCTTTCTTT. Its translation: CSAPGQGTAEAFF.